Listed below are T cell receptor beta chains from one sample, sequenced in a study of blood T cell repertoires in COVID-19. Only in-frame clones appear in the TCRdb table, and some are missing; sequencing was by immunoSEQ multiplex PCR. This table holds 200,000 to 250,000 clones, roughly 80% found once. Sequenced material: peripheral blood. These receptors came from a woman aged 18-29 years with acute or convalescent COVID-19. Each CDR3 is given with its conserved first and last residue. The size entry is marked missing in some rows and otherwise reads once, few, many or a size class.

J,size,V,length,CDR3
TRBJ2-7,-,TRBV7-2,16,CASSLTVQGWNYEQYF
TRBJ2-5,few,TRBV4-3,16,CASSQEWASGRETQYF
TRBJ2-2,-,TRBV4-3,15,CASSRTGGSTGELFF
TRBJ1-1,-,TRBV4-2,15,CASSLPQGGNTEAFF
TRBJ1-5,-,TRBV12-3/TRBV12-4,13,CASSLGGGVAQHF
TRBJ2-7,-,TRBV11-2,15,CASSLVVAETYEQYF
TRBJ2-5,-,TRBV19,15,CASSLKTSGPKTQYF
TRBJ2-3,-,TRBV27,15,CASSHGQGRADTQYF
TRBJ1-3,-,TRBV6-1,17,CASSEFRGQSSGNTIYF
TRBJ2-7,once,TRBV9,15,CASSVGGGTTYEQYF
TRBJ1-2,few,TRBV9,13,CASSRTGDYGYTF
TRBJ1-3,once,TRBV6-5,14,CASSYDGNRNTIYF
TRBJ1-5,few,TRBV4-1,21,CASSQDATGPPPFNSNQPQHF
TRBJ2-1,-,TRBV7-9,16,CASSSLLAASYNEQFF
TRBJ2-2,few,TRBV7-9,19,CASSSAYRQGPLNTGELFF
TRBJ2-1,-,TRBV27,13,CASEGLADNEQFF
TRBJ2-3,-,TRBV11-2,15,CASSPWTSRTDTQYF
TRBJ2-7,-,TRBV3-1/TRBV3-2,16,CASSQRPGTSSYEQYF
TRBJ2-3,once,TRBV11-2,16,CASSLTSSGSRDTQYF
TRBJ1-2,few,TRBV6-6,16,CASSYDPGVGVYGYTF